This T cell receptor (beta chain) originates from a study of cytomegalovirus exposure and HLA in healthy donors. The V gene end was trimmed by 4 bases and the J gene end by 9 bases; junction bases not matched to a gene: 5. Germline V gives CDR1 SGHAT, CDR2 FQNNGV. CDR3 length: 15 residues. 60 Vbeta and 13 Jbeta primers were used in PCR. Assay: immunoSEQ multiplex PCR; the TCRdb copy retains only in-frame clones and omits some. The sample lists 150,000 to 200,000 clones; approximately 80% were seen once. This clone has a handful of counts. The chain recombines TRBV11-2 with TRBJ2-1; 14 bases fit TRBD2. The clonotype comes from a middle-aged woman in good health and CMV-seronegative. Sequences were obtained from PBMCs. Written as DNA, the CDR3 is TGTGCCAGCAGCTCGACTAGCGGGAGGGGAGGTGAGCAGTTCTTC. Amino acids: CASSSTSGRGGEQFF.